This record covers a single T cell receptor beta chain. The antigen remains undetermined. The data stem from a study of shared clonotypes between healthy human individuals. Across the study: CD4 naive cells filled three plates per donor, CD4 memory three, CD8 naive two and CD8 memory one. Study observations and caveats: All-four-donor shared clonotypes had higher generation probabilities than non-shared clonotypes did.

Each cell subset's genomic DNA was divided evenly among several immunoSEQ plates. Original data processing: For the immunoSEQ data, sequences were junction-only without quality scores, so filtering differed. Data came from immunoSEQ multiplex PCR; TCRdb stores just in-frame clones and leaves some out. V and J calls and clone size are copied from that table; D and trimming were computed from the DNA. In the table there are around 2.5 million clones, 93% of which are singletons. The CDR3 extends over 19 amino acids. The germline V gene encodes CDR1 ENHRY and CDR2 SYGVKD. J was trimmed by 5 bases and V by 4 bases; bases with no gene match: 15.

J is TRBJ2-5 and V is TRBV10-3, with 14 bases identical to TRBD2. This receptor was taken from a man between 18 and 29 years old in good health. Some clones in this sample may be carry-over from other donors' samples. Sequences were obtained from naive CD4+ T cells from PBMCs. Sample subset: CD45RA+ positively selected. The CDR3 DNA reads TGTGCCATCAGTGTTCGGCCCGGGACTAGCGGGAGTGTGATCGAGACCCAGTACTTC. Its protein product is CAISVRPGTSGSVIETQYF.